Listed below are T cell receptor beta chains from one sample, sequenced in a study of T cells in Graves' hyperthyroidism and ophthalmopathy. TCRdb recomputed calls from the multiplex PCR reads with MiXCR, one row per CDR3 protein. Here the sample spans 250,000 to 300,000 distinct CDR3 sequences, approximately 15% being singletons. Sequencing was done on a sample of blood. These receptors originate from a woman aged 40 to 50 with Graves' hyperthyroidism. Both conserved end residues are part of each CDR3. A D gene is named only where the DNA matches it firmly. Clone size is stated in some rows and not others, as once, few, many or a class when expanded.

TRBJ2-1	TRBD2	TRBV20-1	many	TGCAGTGCTACGGGACTAGCGAATGAGCAGTTCTTC	CSATGLANEQFF
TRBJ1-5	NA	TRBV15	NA	TGTGCCACCAGTCGCGGCCGCAATCAGCCCCAGCATTTT	CATSRGRNQPQHF
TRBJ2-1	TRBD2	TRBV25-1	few	TGTGCCAGCAGTGAGACCGGGACTAGCGCCCTTCAGGGTGAGCAGTTCTTC	CASSETGTSALQGEQFF
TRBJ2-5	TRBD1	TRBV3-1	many	TGTGCCAGCAGCCAAGTCCTGATCCGGGACAGGGCCATCCCGAGGTACTTC	CASSQVLIRDRAIPRYF
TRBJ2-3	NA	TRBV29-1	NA	TGCAGCGAATTGGACACCACAGATACGCAGTATTTT	CSELDTTDTQYF
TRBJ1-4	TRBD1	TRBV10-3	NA	TGTGCCACCCAAACCCAGGGACAGGGAAATGAAAAACTGTTTTTT	CATQTQGQGNEKLFF
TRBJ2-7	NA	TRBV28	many	TGTGCCAGCAGTTTCAATCCGAATCCGTGGGGGGAGATCCACGAGCAGTACTTC	CASSFNPNPWGEIHEQYF
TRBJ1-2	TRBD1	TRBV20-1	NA	TGCAGTGCTAGGGGGACAGGGGGCAATGGCTACACCTTC	CSARGTGGNGYTF
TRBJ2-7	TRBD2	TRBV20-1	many	TGCAGTGCTCAACTCCCGGGGACTAGAAACTACGAGCAGTACTTC	CSAQLPGTRNYEQYF
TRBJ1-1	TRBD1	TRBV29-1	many	TGCAGCGTTGGACAGGGTTCAATGAACACTGAAGCTTTCTTT	CSVGQGSMNTEAFF
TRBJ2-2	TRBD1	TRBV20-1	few	TGCAGTGCTAGAGATAGTGGGAAGACAGGGTCATCCGGGGAGCTGTTTTTT	CSARDSGKTGSSGELFF
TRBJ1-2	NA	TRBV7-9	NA	TGTGCCAGCAGCTTGTTCCAGGACCTCTATGGCTACACCTTC	CASSLFQDLYGYTF
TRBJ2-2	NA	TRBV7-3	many	TGTGCCAGCAGCTTCGTGGGTACCGGGGAGCTGTTTTTT	CASSFVGTGELFF
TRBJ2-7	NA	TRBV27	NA	TGTGCCAGCAGTTTATGGGACGGCAGCTACGAGCAGTACTTC	CASSLWDGSYEQYF
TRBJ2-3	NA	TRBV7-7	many	TGTGCTAGCAGCTTTTGGAAAGATACGCAGTATTTT	CASSFWKDTQYF
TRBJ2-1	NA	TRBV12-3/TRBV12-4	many	TGTGCCAGCAGTGTCCGCAGGGGAACTTACAATGAGCAGTTCTTC	CASSVRRGTYNEQFF
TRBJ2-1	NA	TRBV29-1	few	TGCAGCGTTGAAAGCAGCCGCAGGCGGTCAGAGCAGTTCTTC	CSVESSRRRSEQFF